This T cell receptor (beta chain) was documented in a study of beta chain features in type 1 diabetes. The wider study: Age and gender were similar between patients and healthy donors, as were cell yields. All samples yielded 107,917,701 examined sorted cells. Study results and limitations: VDJ junctions in type 1 diabetes patients carried more deletions and fewer insertions. Among all four CD4+ subsets, Type 1 diabetes patients had TCRB CDR3s that were moderately but significantly shorter.

Looked up from germline, CDR1 is SNHLY and CDR2 is FYNNEI. The ends lost 3 bases at V and 3 bases at J; junction bases unmatched: 4. This CDR3 region has 14 residues. As every portion of the isolated RNA was reverse transcribed, the sequencing read expressed TCRB transcripts. Data came from immunoSEQ multiplex PCR; TCRdb stores just in-frame clones and leaves some out. The data hold 250,000 to 300,000 clones, with 13% to 15% observed a single time. This clone came up a few times. Its antigen remains unknown. Other nucleotide sequences from this sample produce the same CDR3. Cells sorted by CD45RO/CCR7/CD25/CD127/CD95/CD27 comprised CD4+ naive, central memory, regulatory and stem cell-like memory cells.

Sequencing input: naive CD4+ T cells from blood. The chain combines TRBV2 with TRBJ2-7; 8 bases fit TRBD1. The TCR sequence derives from a man aged 30-40 years with type 1 diabetes. Here the CDR3 reads CASSDQGQGYEQYF. The CDR3 DNA sequence: TGTGCCAGCAGTGATCAAGGACAGGGCTACGAGCAGTACTTC. The full variable domain, in which reference TRBV2 and TRBJ2-7 provide the parts outside the CDR3, is EPEVTQTPSHQVTQMGQEVILRCVPISNHLYFYWYRQILGQKVEFLVSFYNNEISEKSEIFDDQFSVERPDGSNFTLKIRSTKLEDSAMYFCASSDQGQGYEQYFGPGTRLTVT.